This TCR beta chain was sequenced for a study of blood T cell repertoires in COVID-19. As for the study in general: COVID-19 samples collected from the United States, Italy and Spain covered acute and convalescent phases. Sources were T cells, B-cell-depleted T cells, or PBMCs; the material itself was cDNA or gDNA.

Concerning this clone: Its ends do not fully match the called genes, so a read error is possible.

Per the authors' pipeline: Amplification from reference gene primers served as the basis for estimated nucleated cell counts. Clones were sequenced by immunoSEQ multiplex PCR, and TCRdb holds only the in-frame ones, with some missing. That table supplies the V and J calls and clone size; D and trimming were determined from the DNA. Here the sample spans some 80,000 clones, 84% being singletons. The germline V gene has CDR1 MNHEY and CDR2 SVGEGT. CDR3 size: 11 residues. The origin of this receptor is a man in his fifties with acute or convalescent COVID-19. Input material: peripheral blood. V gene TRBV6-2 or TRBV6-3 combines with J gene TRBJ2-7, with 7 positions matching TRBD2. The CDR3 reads CASSHGGKLNF. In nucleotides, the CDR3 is TGTGCCAGCAGTCACGGGGGGAAATTAAACTTC.